These T cell receptor beta chains were read from a single sample in a study of cytomegalovirus exposure and HLA in healthy donors. Using immunoSEQ multiplex PCR, the repertoire was profiled, and TCRdb retains in-frame clones only, with some absent. This table has some 100,000 clones, under 80% appearing once. The sample taken for sequencing was PBMCs. The receptor set was obtained from a woman between 45 and 65 years old in good health and CMV-seropositive. The CDR3 runs from the conserved cysteine through the conserved F or W. D genes are given only for firm matches. Where a row states a size, it is once, few, many or the class of an expanded clone; other rows omit it.

clone size: few; D gene: TRBD2; J gene: TRBJ2-7; V gene: TRBV5-4; CDR3 DNA: TGTGCCAGCAGCTTGGCCAATCTAGCGGGGGCCGTCGAGCAGTACTTC; CDR3 protein: CASSLANLAGAVEQYF
clone size: few; D gene: .; J gene: TRBJ2-7; V gene: TRBV6-1; CDR3 DNA: TGTGCCAGCAGTGATGCGACAGGCCCCTACGAGCAGTACTTC; CDR3 protein: CASSDATGPYEQYF
clone size: .; D gene: .; J gene: TRBJ2-7; V gene: TRBV5-4; CDR3 DNA: TGTGCCAGCAGCTTGAACAGCGGGTGGGACGAGCAGTACTTC; CDR3 protein: CASSLNSGWDEQYF
clone size: once; D gene: .; J gene: TRBJ2-1; V gene: TRBV28; CDR3 DNA: TGTGCCAGCAGTGAGGGAGGAGGAGGCAATGAGCAGTTCTTC; CDR3 protein: CASSEGGGGNEQFF
clone size: .; D gene: .; J gene: TRBJ1-5; V gene: TRBV18; CDR3 DNA: TGTGCCAGCTCAAAAGAGGGAGACCAGCCCCAGCATTTT; CDR3 protein: CASSKEGDQPQHF
clone size: .; D gene: .; J gene: TRBJ1-4; V gene: TRBV5-1; CDR3 DNA: TGCGCCAGCGGAAGGGACAAGAATGAAAAACTGTTTTTT; CDR3 protein: CASGRDKNEKLFF
clone size: .; D gene: .; J gene: TRBJ2-5; V gene: TRBV29-1; CDR3 DNA: TGCAGCGGATCCGGGACTTTCCAAGAGACCCAGTACTTC; CDR3 protein: CSGSGTFQETQYF
clone size: .; D gene: TRBD2; J gene: TRBJ2-7; V gene: TRBV2; CDR3 DNA: TGTGCCAGCAGTGACTCGAGCGGGAGGGGGTACGAGCAGTACTTC; CDR3 protein: CASSDSSGRGYEQYF
clone size: .; D gene: .; J gene: TRBJ2-3; V gene: TRBV2; CDR3 DNA: TGTGCCAGCCGATACTTGAACAGGGTTATCGGCGATACGCAGTATTTT; CDR3 protein: CASRYLNRVIGDTQYF
clone size: .; D gene: .; J gene: TRBJ2-1; V gene: TRBV7-2; CDR3 DNA: TGTGCCAGCAGCTTATCGGTCAATGAGCAGTTCTTC; CDR3 protein: CASSLSVNEQFF
clone size: .; D gene: TRBD1; J gene: TRBJ1-1; V gene: TRBV2; CDR3 DNA: TGTGCCAGCATCCAGGGGGCTGCTGAGGCTTTCTTT; CDR3 protein: CASIQGAAEAFF
clone size: .; D gene: TRBD2; J gene: TRBJ2-3; V gene: TRBV4-3; CDR3 DNA: TGCGCCAGCAGCCAAAAACTAGCGGGGACCCCAGCAGATACGCAGTATTTT; CDR3 protein: CASSQKLAGTPADTQYF
clone size: .; D gene: TRBD2; J gene: TRBJ2-7; V gene: TRBV25-1; CDR3 DNA: TGTGCCAGCAGGGAAGCGGGACCTGCAAACGAGCAGTACTTC; CDR3 protein: CASREAGPANEQYF
clone size: .; D gene: .; J gene: TRBJ1-4; V gene: TRBV4-1; CDR3 DNA: TGCGCCAGCAGCCAAGGTCCTACTGCAACTAATGAAAAACTGTTTTTT; CDR3 protein: CASSQGPTATNEKLFF
clone size: few; D gene: .; J gene: TRBJ1-5; V gene: TRBV7-3; CDR3 DNA: TGTGCCAGCAGCTCAGGGGTCGGGGAGCCCCAGCATTTT; CDR3 protein: CASSSGVGEPQHF
clone size: .; D gene: TRBD1; J gene: TRBJ2-5; V gene: TRBV19; CDR3 DNA: TGTGCCAGTAGTATAGTGGCCACCAGGGGGCTGGAGACCCAGTACTTC; CDR3 protein: CASSIVATRGLETQYF
clone size: .; D gene: .; J gene: TRBJ1-2; V gene: TRBV5-1; CDR3 DNA: TGCGCCAGCAGCTTGGCCGGGGGGACCAACTATGGCTACACCTTC; CDR3 protein: CASSLAGGTNYGYTF
clone size: .; D gene: .; J gene: TRBJ1-1; V gene: TRBV6-1; CDR3 DNA: TGTGCCAGCAGTGCCCCGCAGGGGACAAACACTGAAGCTTTCTTT; CDR3 protein: CASSAPQGTNTEAFF
clone size: .; D gene: .; J gene: TRBJ2-7; V gene: TRBV5-6; CDR3 DNA: TGTGCCAGCGGGCCGGGGGACAGCTTCTACGAGCAGTACTTC; CDR3 protein: CASGPGDSFYEQYF
clone size: few; D gene: TRBD1; J gene: TRBJ1-6; V gene: TRBV18; CDR3 DNA: TGTGCCAGCTCACTCCTTGGACAGGGGGGTAATTCACCCCTCCACTTT; CDR3 protein: CASSLLGQGGNSPLHF
clone size: .; D gene: .; J gene: TRBJ2-7; V gene: TRBV14; CDR3 DNA: TGTGCCAGCAGCCAAGTTAGGGGGTCCTACGAGCAGTACTTC; CDR3 protein: CASSQVRGSYEQYF
clone size: .; D gene: .; J gene: TRBJ1-3; V gene: TRBV7-7; CDR3 DNA: TGTGCCAGCAGCTTAGCTCCGGGCTCTGGAAACACCATATATTTT; CDR3 protein: CASSLAPGSGNTIYF
clone size: .; D gene: TRBD1; J gene: TRBJ1-4; V gene: TRBV6-1; CDR3 DNA: TGTGCCAGCGGCCAGGACAGGGTTAATGAAAAACTGTTTTTT; CDR3 protein: CASGQDRVNEKLFF
clone size: .; D gene: .; J gene: TRBJ2-3; V gene: TRBV9; CDR3 DNA: TGTGCCAGCAGCGACCTGACTTCAGATACGCAGTATTTT; CDR3 protein: CASSDLTSDTQYF
clone size: once; D gene: .; J gene: TRBJ2-7; V gene: TRBV28; CDR3 DNA: TGTGCCAGCACCCCTTCAGGCGGGATCGACCACGAGCAGTACTTC; CDR3 protein: CASTPSGGIDHEQYF
clone size: .; D gene: .; J gene: TRBJ2-7; V gene: TRBV25-1; CDR3 DNA: TGTGCCAGCAGTGAAACGGGCGAGCAGTACTTC; CDR3 protein: CASSETGEQYF
clone size: once; D gene: TRBD2; J gene: TRBJ2-1; V gene: TRBV6-5; CDR3 DNA: TGTGCCAGCACCATAGCGGGAGGTGGCAATGAGCAGTTCTTC; CDR3 protein: CASTIAGGGNEQFF
clone size: .; D gene: TRBD2; J gene: TRBJ2-3; V gene: TRBV7-9; CDR3 DNA: TGTGCCAGCAGCTCCAACCATCCGACTAGCGGGAGTGTTCAAGATACGCAGTATTTT; CDR3 protein: CASSSNHPTSGSVQDTQYF
clone size: .; D gene: TRBD1; J gene: TRBJ2-3; V gene: TRBV18; CDR3 DNA: TGTGCCAGCTCCAGACAGGGGGCAGATACGCAGTATTTT; CDR3 protein: CASSRQGADTQYF
clone size: .; D gene: TRBD2; J gene: TRBJ2-7; V gene: TRBV5-4; CDR3 DNA: TGTGCCAGCAGCTCGCGCACTAGCGGGACCTTTTACGAGCAGTACTTC; CDR3 protein: CASSSRTSGTFYEQYF
clone size: .; D gene: .; J gene: TRBJ1-4; V gene: TRBV25-1; CDR3 DNA: TGTGCCAGCAGTCGGGGGTTCGGAAAACTGTTTTTT; CDR3 protein: CASSRGFGKLFF
clone size: few; D gene: .; J gene: TRBJ1-4; V gene: TRBV6-1; CDR3 DNA: TGTGCCAGCAGTCAACCGGGACGCGGGGATGAAAAACTGTTTTTT; CDR3 protein: CASSQPGRGDEKLFF
clone size: .; D gene: .; J gene: TRBJ1-4; V gene: TRBV7-8; CDR3 DNA: TGTGCCAGCAGTCTGGGGGCGGAAAAACTGTTTTTT; CDR3 protein: CASSLGAEKLFF
clone size: .; D gene: .; J gene: TRBJ1-2; V gene: TRBV4-3; CDR3 DNA: TGCGCCAGCAGCCAAGATGCTATTTATGGTCAAAACTATGGCTACACCTTC; CDR3 protein: CASSQDAIYGQNYGYTF
clone size: .; D gene: .; J gene: TRBJ1-5; V gene: TRBV6-1; CDR3 DNA: TGTGCTTATAGGGGTTCTCATAATCAGCCCCAGCATTTT; CDR3 protein: CAYRGSHNQPQHF
clone size: .; D gene: TRBD1; J gene: TRBJ2-4; V gene: TRBV7-2; CDR3 DNA: TGTGCCAGCAGCCCACAGGGGGCCAAAAACATTCAGTACTTC; CDR3 protein: CASSPQGAKNIQYF
clone size: .; D gene: TRBD1; J gene: TRBJ1-5; V gene: TRBV30; CDR3 DNA: TGTGCCTGGGCCCCGGGACAGGATCAGCCCCAGCATTTT; CDR3 protein: CAWAPGQDQPQHF
clone size: few; D gene: TRBD1; J gene: TRBJ1-2; V gene: TRBV10-3; CDR3 DNA: TGTGCCATCGGTATCGTAACAGGGGATGGCTACACCTTC; CDR3 protein: CAIGIVTGDGYTF
clone size: .; D gene: TRBD2; J gene: TRBJ2-7; V gene: TRBV18; CDR3 DNA: TGTGCCAGCTCACCATCTGGAGCGGGAGCGGACGAGCAGTACTTC; CDR3 protein: CASSPSGAGADEQYF
clone size: .; D gene: TRBD1; J gene: TRBJ1-2; V gene: TRBV6-6; CDR3 DNA: TGTGCCAGCAGACGCGTCCCGGGACAGGGGAACTATGGCTACACCTTC; CDR3 protein: CASRRVPGQGNYGYTF
clone size: few; D gene: .; J gene: TRBJ1-5; V gene: TRBV19; CDR3 DNA: TGTGCCAGTAGCCTCCAGGGTCACGCGGAGAATCAGCCCCAGCATTTT; CDR3 protein: CASSLQGHAENQPQHF
clone size: .; D gene: TRBD2; J gene: TRBJ2-1; V gene: TRBV9; CDR3 DNA: TGTGCCAGCAGCTCGGGACTAGTCCTTTACAATGAGCAGTTCTTC; CDR3 protein: CASSSGLVLYNEQFF
clone size: .; D gene: TRBD1; J gene: TRBJ1-2; V gene: TRBV5-6; CDR3 DNA: TGTGCCAGCAGCGGAAGGACAGGGATCTATGGCTACACCTTC; CDR3 protein: CASSGRTGIYGYTF
clone size: .; D gene: TRBD1; J gene: TRBJ2-7; V gene: TRBV5-4; CDR3 DNA: TGTGCCAGCAGCCTCGCAGACAGGGCCCACGAGCAGTACTTC; CDR3 protein: CASSLADRAHEQYF
clone size: .; D gene: TRBD1; J gene: TRBJ2-1; V gene: TRBV4-1; CDR3 DNA: TGCGCCAGCAGCCAAGACCAGGGGGCAGGGGAGCAGTTCTTC; CDR3 protein: CASSQDQGAGEQFF
clone size: .; D gene: .; J gene: TRBJ2-3; V gene: TRBV7-9; CDR3 DNA: TGTGCCAGCAGCTTATCGGTTAGAGATACGCAGTATTTT; CDR3 protein: CASSLSVRDTQYF
clone size: .; D gene: TRBD2; J gene: TRBJ2-1; V gene: TRBV27; CDR3 DNA: TGTGCCAGCAGTTTTCAGGCGGGGACTAGCGGGGTCGATGAGCAGTTCTTC; CDR3 protein: CASSFQAGTSGVDEQFF
clone size: .; D gene: .; J gene: TRBJ2-5; V gene: TRBV6-5; CDR3 DNA: TGTGCCAGCACCCCGTCGGGGTTTTCGGGAGAGACCCAGTACTTC; CDR3 protein: CASTPSGFSGETQYF
clone size: .; D gene: TRBD1; J gene: TRBJ2-1; V gene: TRBV28; CDR3 DNA: TGTGCCAGCAGTTCGAACAGGGGGTTCTCCTACAATGAGCAGTTCTTC; CDR3 protein: CASSSNRGFSYNEQFF
clone size: few; D gene: TRBD1; J gene: TRBJ1-2; V gene: TRBV7-6; CDR3 DNA: TGTGCCAGCAGCTCCCCTGGGACAGGGTACTATGGCTACACCTTC; CDR3 protein: CASSSPGTGYYGYTF
clone size: .; D gene: .; J gene: TRBJ2-7; V gene: TRBV28; CDR3 DNA: TGTGCCAGCACCTCAGGAGGGGCCTACGAGCAGTACTTC; CDR3 protein: CASTSGGAYEQYF
clone size: .; D gene: TRBD2; J gene: TRBJ2-1; V gene: TRBV11-2; CDR3 DNA: TGTGCCAGCAGCCAAACTAGCGGGGACTGGAATGAGCAGTTCTTC; CDR3 protein: CASSQTSGDWNEQFF
clone size: .; D gene: TRBD1; J gene: TRBJ2-1; V gene: TRBV27; CDR3 DNA: TGTGCCAGCAGTTCTTTCTCCGGGACAGCGAACAATGAGCAGTTCTTC; CDR3 protein: CASSSFSGTANNEQFF
clone size: .; D gene: .; J gene: TRBJ2-1; V gene: TRBV6-5; CDR3 DNA: TGTGCCAGCAGCCACTCGTCCCTGAGGTTGGATGAGCAGTTCTTC; CDR3 protein: CASSHSSLRLDEQFF
clone size: .; D gene: .; J gene: TRBJ1-1; V gene: TRBV7-9; CDR3 DNA: TGTGCCAGCAGCTTAGATAGGGGAAACACTGAAGCTTTCTTT; CDR3 protein: CASSLDRGNTEAFF